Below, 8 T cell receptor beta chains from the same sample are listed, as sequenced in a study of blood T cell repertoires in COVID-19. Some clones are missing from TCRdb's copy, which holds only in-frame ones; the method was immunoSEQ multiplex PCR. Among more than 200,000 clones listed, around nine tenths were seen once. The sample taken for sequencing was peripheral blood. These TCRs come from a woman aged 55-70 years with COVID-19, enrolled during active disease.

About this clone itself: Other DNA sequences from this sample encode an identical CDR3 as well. The CDR3 nucleotides read TGTGCCAGCAGTGGCGGGGGGAACACTGAAGCTTTCTTT. Its translation is CASSGGGNTEAFF. This chain links TRBV2 with TRBJ1-1; D perhaps matches TRBD1 (5 bases). This CDR3 spans 13 amino acids. The V gene's germline CDR1 is SNHLY and CDR2 FYNNEI. Between the trimmed V and J ends, which lost 4 bases and 1 base, there was a span of 7 bases. The full variable domain, with the rest looked up from reference TRBV2 and TRBJ1-1, is EPEVTQTPSHQVTQMGQEVILRCVPISNHLYFYWYRQILGQKVEFLVSFYNNEISEKSEIFDDQFSVERPDGSNFTLKIRSTKLEDSAMYFCASSGGGNTEAFFGQGTRLTVV.

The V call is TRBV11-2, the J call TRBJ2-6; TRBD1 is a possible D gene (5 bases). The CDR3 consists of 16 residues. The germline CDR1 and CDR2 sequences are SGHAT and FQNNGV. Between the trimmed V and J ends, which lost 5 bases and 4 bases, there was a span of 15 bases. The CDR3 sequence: CASSPNRNSGANVLTF. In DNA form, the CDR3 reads TGTGCCAGCAGCCCCAACAGGAACAGCGGGGCCAACGTCCTGACTTTC.

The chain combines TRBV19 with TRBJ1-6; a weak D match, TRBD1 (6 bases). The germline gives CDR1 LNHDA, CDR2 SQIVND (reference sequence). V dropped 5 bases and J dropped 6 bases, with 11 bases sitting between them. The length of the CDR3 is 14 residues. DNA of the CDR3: TGTGCCAGTAGTTCCGGGACAACTAATTCACCCCTCCACTTT. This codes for CASSSGTTNSPLHF.

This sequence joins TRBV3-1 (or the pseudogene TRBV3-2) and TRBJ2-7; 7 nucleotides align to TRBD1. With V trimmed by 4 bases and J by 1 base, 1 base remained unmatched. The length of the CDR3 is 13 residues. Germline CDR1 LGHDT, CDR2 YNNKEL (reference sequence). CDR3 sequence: CASSLDRSYEQYF. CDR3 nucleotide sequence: TGTGCCAGCAGCCTGGACAGGTCCTACGAGCAGTACTTC.

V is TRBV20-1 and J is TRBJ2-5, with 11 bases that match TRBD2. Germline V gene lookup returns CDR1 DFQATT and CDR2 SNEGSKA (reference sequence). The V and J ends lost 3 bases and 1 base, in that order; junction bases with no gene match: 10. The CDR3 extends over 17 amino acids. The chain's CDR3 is CSASSTGTSGPQETQYF. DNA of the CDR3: TGCAGTGCTAGTTCCACCGGGACTAGCGGACCCCAAGAGACCCAGTACTTC.

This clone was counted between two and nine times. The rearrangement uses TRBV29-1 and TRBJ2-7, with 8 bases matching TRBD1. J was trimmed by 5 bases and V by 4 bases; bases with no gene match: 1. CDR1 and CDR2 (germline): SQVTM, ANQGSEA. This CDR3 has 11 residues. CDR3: CSVGRGHEQYF. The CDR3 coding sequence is TGCAGCGTTGGCAGGGGGCACGAGCAGTACTTC.

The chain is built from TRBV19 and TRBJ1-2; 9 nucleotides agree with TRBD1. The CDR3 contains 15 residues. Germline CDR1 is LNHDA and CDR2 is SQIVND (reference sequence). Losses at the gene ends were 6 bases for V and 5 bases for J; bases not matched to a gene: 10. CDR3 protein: CASRSGTGIRYGYTF. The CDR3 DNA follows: TGTGCCAGTAGATCCGGGACAGGGATCAGATATGGCTACACCTTC. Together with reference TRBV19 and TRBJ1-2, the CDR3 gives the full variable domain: DGGITQSPKYLFRKEGQNVTLSCEQNLNHDAMYWYRQDPGQGLRLIYYSQIVNDFQKGDIAEGYSVSREKKESFPLTVTSAQKNPTAFYLCASRSGTGIRYGYTFGSGTRLTVV.

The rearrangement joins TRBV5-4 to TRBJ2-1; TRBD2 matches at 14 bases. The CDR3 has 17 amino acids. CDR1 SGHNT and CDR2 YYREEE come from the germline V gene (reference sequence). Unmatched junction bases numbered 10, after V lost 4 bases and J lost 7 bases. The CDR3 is CASSRVGTSGRGNEQFF. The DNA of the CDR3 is TGTGCCAGCAGCCGTGTAGGGACTAGCGGGAGAGGGAATGAGCAGTTCTTC.